Following are 29 T cell receptor beta chains from one sample sequenced in a study of human T cells and chemical hapten exposure. Time point in this sample: pre-sensitization, week 0. Sample treatment: therapeutic diphenylcyclopropenone sensitization with weekly scalp DPC. TCRdb passed the RACE reads through MiXCR, listing each CDR3 protein once. The sample holds 250,000 or so distinct CDR3 sequences, 7% to 10% seen once. Material: whole blood, obtained in connection with sensitization to the hapten diphenylcyclopropenone (DPC). Receptor source: a middle-aged woman with alopecia areata. Some clones in this sample may be carry-over from other donors' samples.

Only a few counts were recorded for this clonotype. V and J are TRBV18 and TRBJ2-3; D unclear. Germline V gene lookup returns CDR1 KGHSH and CDR2 LQKENI. V was pared by 4 bases and J by 4 bases, with 18 bases between. The CDR3 is made up of 16 amino acids. CDR3 sequence reads: CASSLINTDAADTQYF. The CDR3 DNA reads TGTGCCAGCTCACTCATAAACACCGACGCAGCAGATACGCAGTATTTT.

This clonotype has a handful of counts. This chain's CDR3 is CASGDAGQGALEQYF. The CDR3 DNA sequence: TGTGCCAGCGGGGACGCCGGACAGGGTGCTCTCGAGCAGTACTTC. This sequence joins TRBV6-2 or TRBV6-3 and TRBJ2-7; 8 positions agree with TRBD1. Germline-derived CDR1 and CDR2 are MNHEY and SVGEGT. V gave up 8 bases and J gave up 6 bases; unmatched junction bases: 15. This CDR3 has 15 amino acids.

This clonotype showed up just a few times. The chain couples TRBV28 to TRBJ2-1, with D possibly matching TRBD2 (5 bases). Germline CDR1 MDHEN, CDR2 SYDVKM. V was cut by 1 base and J by 9 bases, with 7 bases left in between. The CDR3 contains 12 residues. CDR3 coding DNA: TGTGCCAGCAGTTTATTGGAGGCTGAGCAGTTCTTC. Encoded protein: CASSLLEAEQFF.

This sequence joins TRBV10-3 and TRBJ1-1; the D gene is possibly TRBD1 (6 bases). The CDR3 is 14 amino acids. The V gene lost 3 bases and the J gene lost 2 bases, with 10 bases spanning the gap. The germline gives CDR1 ENHRY, CDR2 SYGVKD. In DNA form, the CDR3 reads TGTGCCATCAGTGACCGACAGGCAAACACTGAAGCTTTCTTT. Encoded protein: CAISDRQANTEAFF.

The chain joins TRBV12-5 to TRBJ1-1; a weak D match, TRBD1 (5 bases). This CDR3 has 11 residues. The V gene's germline CDR1 is LGHNT and CDR2 FRNRAP. The germline V and J ends were trimmed by 7 bases and 6 bases, with 9 bases remaining between them. The CDR3 coding sequence is TGTGCTAGTGCGAGGGGAGCTGAAGCTTTCTTT. Translating gives CASARGAEAFF. Looking up the rest from reference TRBV12-5 and TRBJ1-1 gives the full variable domain: DARVTQTPRHKVTEMGQEVTMRCQPILGHNTVFWYRQTMMQGLELLAYFRNRAPLDDSGMPKDRFSAEMPDATLATLKIQPSEPRDSAVYFCASARGAEAFFGQGTRLTVV.

V usage is TRBV7-9 and J usage is TRBJ2-7, with 9 bases matching TRBD2. Germline assignment: CDR1 SEHNR and CDR2 FQNEAQ (reference sequence). There are 15 residues in the CDR3. V was clipped by 4 bases and J by 3 bases; unmatched bases: 7. CDR3 DNA: TGTGCCAGCAGCTCAAGATCTAGCGGGAACTACGAGCAGTACTTC. Translation: CASSSRSSGNYEQYF.

This clonotype appeared a few times. The chain is built from TRBV6-2 or TRBV6-3 and TRBJ2-1, with TRBD1 matching 10 bases. With 7 bases clipped from V and 4 bases from J, the junction kept 7 bases outside the gene matches. Germline-derived CDR1 and CDR2 are MNHEY and SVGEGT. This CDR3 has 15 amino acids. In DNA, the CDR3 is TGTGCCAGCATCGACAGGGGGCCGACTTACAATGAGCAGTTCTTC. This sequence encodes CASIDRGPTYNEQFF.

The CDR3 sequence: CASRGAGNEKLFF. The CDR3 nucleotides are TGTGCCAGCAGAGGGGCCGGTAATGAAAAACTGTTTTTT. The rearrangement links TRBV28 to TRBJ1-4; tentative D call: TRBD1 (5 bases). V lost 6 bases and J 4 bases, leaving 9 bases between the germline ends. This CDR3 is built from 13 residues. Germline V gene lookup returns CDR1 MDHEN and CDR2 SYDVKM.

This clonotype was detected many times. The rearrangement joins TRBV29-1 to TRBJ2-7; 10 bases match TRBD1. Germline V CDR1 and CDR2: SQVTM, ANQGSEA. Trimming took 1 base from V and 3 from J; bases not matched to a gene: 0. The CDR3 runs to 13 residues. DNA of the CDR3: TGCAGCGTTGAAGGGACAGGGGGCTACGAGCAGTACTTC. It yields the protein CSVEGTGGYEQYF.

This clonotype was seen more than once but under ten times. The chain carries TRBV5-1 and TRBJ2-7, with TRBD1 identical over 9 bases. This CDR3 region has 14 residues. CDR1 and CDR2 from the germline V gene are SGHRS and YFSETQ. With 4 bases clipped from V and 7 bases from J, the junction kept 9 bases outside the gene matches. CDR3 DNA: TGCGCCAGCAGCCGACAGGGGGGAGCCGGTGAGCAGTACTTC. Protein sequence: CASSRQGGAGEQYF.

There are a few counts of this clonotype. The chain recombines TRBV24-1 with TRBJ2-1, with 9 bases matching TRBD2. J lost 10 bases, V lost 1 base, and 10 bases had no gene match. This CDR3 spans 16 amino acids. From germline, CDR1 is KGHDR and CDR2 SFDVKD. The CDR3 loop reads CATSDLSDSGGQEQFF. CDR3 coding DNA: TGTGCCACCAGTGATTTATCAGATAGCGGGGGACAAGAGCAGTTCTTC.

The V and J genes are TRBV10-3 and TRBJ2-1, with TRBD1 as a possible D gene (5 bases). CDR3 length: 13 amino acids. Germline-derived CDR1 and CDR2 are ENHRY and SYGVKD. Trimming left V 4 bases short and J 10 bases short, with 14 bases between. CDR3 residues: CAISGWDAGEQFF. In DNA form, the CDR3 reads TGTGCCATCAGTGGTTGGGATGCAGGGGAGCAGTTCTTC.

This clonotype was counted ten times or more. This sequence joins TRBV29-1 and TRBJ2-5; D is possibly TRBD1 or TRBD2 (5 bases each). V was shortened by 7 bases and J by 4 bases, with 19 bases between the two germline ends. Germline CDR1 and CDR2: SQVTM and ANQGSEA. The CDR3 loop spans 14 amino acids. In DNA form, the CDR3 reads TGCAGCGCCGAGGGACGGGCGCAGGGAGAGACCCAGTACTTC. Translated: CSAEGRAQGETQYF.

The J gene is TRBJ1-6, the V gene TRBV12-3 or TRBV12-4; 11 nucleotides agree with TRBD1. The CDR3 has 16 amino acids. J gave up 9 bases and V 3 bases, and 7 bases lay outside the gene matches. The CDR3 sequence is CASSFRGQGVSSPLHF. In nucleotides, the CDR3 is TGTGCCAGCAGTTTTCGGGGACAGGGGGTTAGTTCACCCCTCCACTTT.

This clonotype was counted only a few times. The chain is built from TRBV7-2 and TRBJ2-5, with 7 bases identical to TRBD1. The V gene's germline CDR1 is SGHTA and CDR2 FQGNSA. The CDR3 contains 13 residues. V dropped 5 bases and J dropped 4; count of bases not matched to a gene: 4. The CDR3 DNA reads TGTGCCAGCAGCATACAGGGGTCAGAGACCCAGTACTTC. It codes for CASSIQGSETQYF.

This clonotype was seen ten or more times. The chain carries TRBV7-9 and TRBJ2-7; D might be TRBD2 (6 bases). The CDR3 runs 16 residues. Trimming removed 0 bases at V and 6 bases at J, with 18 bases between. Germline values: CDR1 SEHNR, CDR2 FQNEAQ (reference sequence). The CDR3 loop is CASSLAAGTGGGEQYF. The CDR3, as DNA: TGTGCCAGCAGCTTAGCGGCCGGGACTGGGGGTGGCGAGCAGTACTTC.

The rearrangement joins TRBV20-1 to TRBJ2-7; either TRBD1 or TRBD2 may supply D (5 bases each). The CDR3 loop spans 13 amino acids. The V and J ends lost 7 bases and 0 bases respectively, with 13 bases between them. In germline, CDR1 is DFQATT, CDR2 SNEGSKA (reference sequence). The CDR3 spells CSGTGTSSYEQYF. The CDR3 DNA sequence: TGCAGTGGTACCGGGACGTCCTCCTACGAGCAGTACTTC.

A few counts support this clonotype. The V call is TRBV5-1, the J call TRBJ1-4; D unclear. This CDR3 region has 13 residues. Trimming took off 3 bases at V and 6 bases at J, with 9 bases between the two ends. Germline CDR1 SGHRS, CDR2 YFSETQ. The chain's CDR3 is CASSSVTDEKLFF. The CDR3 nucleotides read TGCGCCAGCAGCTCCGTGACGGATGAAAAACTGTTTTTT.

The rearrangement links TRBV7-2 to TRBJ2-1, with D uncertain. The CDR3 runs 11 residues. The germline gives CDR1 SGHTA, CDR2 FQGNSA. Trimming shortened V by 4 bases and J by 7 bases, and 5 bases separated the two germline ends. DNA of the CDR3: TGTGCCAGCAGCTCAGCTAATGAGCAGTTCTTC. It specifies CASSSANEQFF.

This clonotype has just a few counts. The chain is built from TRBV28 and TRBJ1-1; D remains unclear. The CDR3 is 14 amino acids. The V end lost 2 bases, the J end lost 4 bases, and 11 bases lay between the germline ends. CDR1 is MDHEN and CDR2 is SYDVKM in the germline V gene. The CDR3 bases are TGTGCCAGCAGTTTAGACGGCCCGGGCACTGAAGCTTTCTTT. Its translation is CASSLDGPGTEAFF.

A few counts support this clonotype. The genes are TRBV28 and TRBJ2-2; possibly TRBD1 for D (6 bases). The CDR3 extends over 18 amino acids. V lost 6 bases and J 4 bases, leaving 24 bases between the germline ends. The germline gives CDR1 MDHEN, CDR2 SYDVKM. The DNA of the CDR3 is TGTGCCAGCAGCCTACTACCCGGGACACAGAGCGGCACCGGGGAGCTGTTTTTT. Translated, it gives CASSLLPGTQSGTGELFF.

This clonotype turned up a few times. The chain uses TRBV5-6 and TRBJ1-5, with 10 bases lining up with TRBD1. V lost 0 bases, J lost 9 bases, and 6 bases stayed unmatched. This CDR3 spans 15 amino acids. CDR1 and CDR2 from the germline V gene are SGHDT and YYEEEE. Here the CDR3 reads CASSLGGQGGWPQHF. DNA of the CDR3: TGTGCCAGCAGCTTGGGTGGACAGGGGGGATGGCCCCAGCATTTT.

This clonotype was detected only a few times. The chain recombines TRBV12-3 or TRBV12-4 with TRBJ2-7; D possibly uses TRBD1 or TRBD2 (5 bases each). CDR3 length: 12 amino acids. V gave up 6 bases and J gave up 3 bases, with 9 bases separating them. The CDR3 DNA reads TGTGCCAGCAGAAGGGACCTCTACGAGCAGTACTTC. It encodes CASRRDLYEQYF.

This clonotype was counted ten times or more. The chain uses TRBV5-8 and TRBJ2-7, with unresolved D. V was trimmed by 5 bases and J by 2 bases, leaving 14 bases between them. The CDR3 has 14 residues. Germline assignment: CDR1 SGHTS and CDR2 YDEGEE. The DNA for the CDR3 is TGTGCCAGCAGGCGAGCCGGAGTCCCCTACGAGCAGTACTTC. It encodes CASRRAGVPYEQYF.

For the CDR3, the DNA is TGCAGTGCTAGCGCGGGCCTCTACGAGCAGTACTTC. This sequence encodes CSASAGLYEQYF. The chain combines TRBV20-1 with TRBJ2-7, with D possibly TRBD2 on 5 matching bases. This CDR3 is built from 12 residues. V lost 3 bases and J lost 3, with 9 bases in between. Germline V lookup: CDR1 DFQATT, CDR2 SNEGSKA (reference sequence).

This chain joins TRBV9 and TRBJ2-3; D possibly corresponds to TRBD2 (6 bases). This CDR3 is 16 amino acids long. CDR1 and CDR2 from the germline V gene are SGDLS and YYNGEE. V was pared by 0 bases and J by 1 base, with 12 bases between. This CDR3 is CASSVDRRERTDTQYF. CDR3 bases: TGTGCCAGCAGCGTAGACAGGAGGGAACGCACAGATACGCAGTATTTT. The full variable domain, its missing parts supplied by reference TRBV9 and TRBJ2-3, is DSGVTQTPKHLITATGQRVTLRCSPRSGDLSVYWYQQSLDQGLQFLIQYYNGEERAKGNILERFSAQQFPDLHSELNLSSLELGDSALYFCASSVDRRERTDTQYFGPGTRLTVL.

V and J are TRBV20-1 and TRBJ2-3, with 10 bases lining up with TRBD2. V was pared by 1 base and J by 5 bases, with 6 bases of the junction left unmatched. Germline lookup yields CDR1 DFQATT and CDR2 SNEGSKA (reference sequence). The CDR3 covers 15 residues. CDR3 DNA: TGCAGTGCTAGAGTGGCTAGCGGGAGAGGAGATACGCAGTATTTT. Protein product: CSARVASGRGDTQYF.

This clonotype has a count of ten or more. The chain joins TRBV6-2 or TRBV6-3 to TRBJ2-7; 7 positions match TRBD1. The germline gives CDR1 MNHEY, CDR2 SVGEGT. This CDR3 is 15 amino acids long. Trimming cost V 6 bases and J 3 bases; bases outside gene matches: 11. CDR3 amino acids: CASRPIDRAIYEQYF. CDR3 in DNA: TGTGCCAGCAGGCCGATAGACAGGGCCATCTACGAGCAGTACTTC.

This clonotype was seen only a few times. DNA of the CDR3: TGCAGTGCTATACCTTTGACTAGCGCAGACAATGAGCAGTTCTTC. It is translated as CSAIPLTSADNEQFF. The rearrangement uses TRBV20-1 and TRBJ2-1; 8 bases are shared with TRBD2. Germline V gene lookup returns CDR1 DFQATT and CDR2 SNEGSKA (reference sequence). The trim removed 4 bases at V and 5 bases at J, leaving 10 bases unmatched. The CDR3 is 15 residues long.